This record looks at one T cell receptor (beta chain) sequence and its context. This record belongs to a study of blood T cell repertoires in COVID-19. For the study at large: The cDNA or gDNA used as material had been derived from T cells, B-cell-depleted T cells, or PBMCs.

Germline V gene data show CDR1 as LGHDT and CDR2 as YNNKEL (reference sequence). The ends were cut back, 4 bases at V and 6 bases at J, with 10 bases in the middle. There are 13 residues in the CDR3. Study processing details: From reference gene primer amplification, estimates of nucleated cell counts were derived. Profiling relied on immunoSEQ multiplex PCR, and the TCRdb table lists in-frame clones only, not all of them. V and J calls and clone size are given by that table; D and trimming were obtained from the DNA. The sample holds a few hundred thousand clones, 65% to 90% seen once. This chain links TRBV3-1 (or the pseudogene TRBV3-2) with TRBJ1-5; D is unresolved. This receptor was obtained from a woman aged 40 to 55 who had recovered from COVID-19. The sample was peripheral blood. CDR3 amino acids: CASSRGLGQPQHF. The CDR3, as DNA: TGTGCCAGCAGCCGAGGGCTTGGTCAGCCCCAGCATTTT.